A single sample gave rise to the 14 T cell receptor beta chains below, sequenced in a study of T cells in women clearing cervical HPV infection. Using immunoSEQ multiplex PCR, the repertoire was profiled, and TCRdb retains in-frame clones only, with some absent. Its clone listing holds nearly 20,000 clones. Source material: blood buffy coat. The receptors come from a woman between 18 and 70 years old with a cervical HPV16 infection that either progressed to CIN3+ or cleared (not recorded which).

With regard to this clone: The CDR3 extends 3 residues past the end of the read, so its final part is completed from the germline J gene. The genes are TRBV7-2 and TRBJ1-2, with TRBD1 as a possible D gene (6 bases). Germline assignment: CDR1 SGHTA and CDR2 FQGNSA. The CDR3 has 15 residues. The V gene lost 3 bases and the J gene lost 2 bases, with 13 bases spanning the gap. The part of the CDR3 DNA that was read is TGTGCCAGCAGCTTTAGTGGGACATCCAACTATGGC. This encodes CASSFSGTSNYG. The entire CDR3 protein reads CASSFSGTSNYGYTF.

Note on this clone: The read ends 3 residues before the CDR3 terminus; that terminus is restored from the germline J gene. The chain recombines TRBV5-4 with TRBJ2-1; TRBD2 aligns across 7 bases. Germline loops: CDR1 SGHNT, CDR2 YYREEE (reference sequence). There are 14 residues in the CDR3. After removal of 7 bases from V and 7 bases from J, the junction contained 11 bases not matched to a gene. The sequenced part of the CDR3 DNA is TGTGCCAGCCATACCAAGCGGGGTGGTAATGAG. It is translated as CASHTKRGGNE. The entire CDR3 protein is CASHTKRGGNEQFF. The variable domain in full, completed from reference TRBV5-4 and TRBJ2-1, reads ETGVTQSPTHLIKTRGQQVTLRCSSQSGHNTVSWYQQALGQGPQFIFQYYREEENGRGNFPPRFSGLQFPNYSSELNVNALELDDSALYLCASHTKRGGNEQFFGPGTRLTVL.

A word on this clone: The CDR3 is cut off 3 residues early in the read; its end comes from the germline J gene. The V gene is TRBV5-1, the J gene TRBJ2-2; weak D call: TRBD1 (5 bases). The CDR3 contains 18 residues. V was pared by 1 base and J by 4 bases, with 20 bases between. Germline V lookup: CDR1 SGHRS, CDR2 YFSETQ. The CDR3 region is CASSLHSPLAGRTGELFF. Partial CDR3 DNA: TGCGCCAGCAGCTTGCACTCCCCGTTGGCAGGGCGCACCGGGGAG.

To note about this clone: The CDR3 extends 3 residues past the end of the read, so its final part is completed from the germline J gene. This chain uses TRBV5-4 with TRBJ2-1; 11 bases match TRBD2. CDR1 SGHNT and CDR2 YYREEE come from the germline V gene (reference sequence). This CDR3 has 16 residues. V lost 0 bases to trimming and J lost 4 bases; unmatched junction nucleotides: 3. CDR3 DNA, as far as it was read: TGTGCCAGCAGCTTGGATCTAGCGGGGGGATACAATGAG. As protein: CASSLDLAGGYNE. The CDR3, in full, reads CASSLDLAGGYNEQFF.

As for this clone: The DNA ends 3 residues before the CDR3 does, and the rest of the CDR3 is filled in from the germline J gene. The V gene is TRBV29-1, the J gene TRBJ1-1; tentatively, D is TRBD1 (5 bases). The germline V gene encodes CDR1 SQVTM and CDR2 ANQGSEA. The CDR3 totals 13 residues. V dropped 3 bases and J dropped 4 bases, with 12 bases sitting between them. The CDR3 loop is CSVEGLGGTEAFF. The sequenced part of the CDR3 DNA is TGCAGCGTTGAGGGGTTGGGGGGCACTGAA.

For this clone: The read finishes 3 residues shy of the CDR3 end, and the germline J gene is used to complete it. The chain links TRBV20-1 to TRBJ2-2; 10 positions match TRBD2. V shed 1 base, J shed 5 bases, and the junction held 7 bases outside the gene matches. The CDR3 extends over 16 amino acids. CDR1 DFQATT and CDR2 SNEGSKA come from the germline V gene (reference sequence). Incomplete CDR3 DNA: TGCAGTGCTAGAGCCCTAGCGGGGGCGTGGACCGGGGAG. Protein product: CSARALAGAWTGE. In full, the CDR3 is CSARALAGAWTGELFF.

Note on this clone: The CDR3 extends 3 residues past the end of the read, so its final part is completed from the germline J gene. V is TRBV7-6 and J is TRBJ2-2; no definite D call. CDR3 length equals 14 residues. CDR1 and CDR2 from the germline V gene are SGHVS and FNYEAQ. V lost 0 bases, J lost 3 bases, and 5 bases lay in between. Incomplete CDR3 DNA: TGTGCCAGCAGCTTAGCAGAGGACACCGGGGAG. Translated: CASSLAEDTGE. The full CDR3 reads CASSLAEDTGELFF.

In regard to this clone: Read data end 3 residues before the CDR3 end; the end is taken from the germline J gene. The chain uses TRBV20-1 and TRBJ2-2; the match to TRBD2 covers 8 bases. J lost 0 bases, V lost 3 bases, and 0 bases had no gene match. Germline CDR1 reads DFQATT; CDR2 reads SNEGSKA (reference sequence). The CDR3 contains 14 residues. The CDR3 bases that were read are TGCAGTGCTAGGACTAGCGCGAACACCGGGGAG. As protein: CSARTSANTGE. The CDR3 reads in full as CSARTSANTGELFF.

Details on this clone: Read coverage stops 3 residues before the CDR3 terminus; the germline J gene supplies the remainder. The chain recombines TRBV23-1 with TRBJ1-4, with D possibly matching TRBD1 (5 bases). Being an ORF, TRBV23-1 has a function that is uncertain. CDR3 length: 14 amino acids. The V end was cut by 2 bases, the J end by 4 bases, with 8 bases between. The CDR3 here is CASSQDRINEKLFF. CDR3 bases read: TGCGCCAGCAGTCAAGACAGAATTAATGAAAAA.

A note on this clone: The read ends 3 residues before the CDR3 terminus; that terminus is restored from the germline J gene. The chain couples TRBV5-1 to TRBJ2-7; 7 nucleotides match TRBD1. Germline-derived CDR1 and CDR2 are SGHRS and YFSETQ. The CDR3 sequence is 16 residues long. The V gene end was trimmed by 3 bases and the J gene end by 2 bases; junction bases not matched to a gene: 11. The sequenced part of the CDR3 DNA is TGCGCCAGCAGCTGGATATCCTCTGGGACAGCCTACGAG. Translation: CASSWISSGTAYE. The CDR3 as a whole reads CASSWISSGTAYEQYF.

Remarks on this clone: The DNA ends 3 residues before the CDR3 does, and the rest of the CDR3 is filled in from the germline J gene. The chain carries TRBV20-1 and TRBJ2-1, with 8 bases matching TRBD2. CDR3 length equals 18 residues. V lost 6 bases, J lost 1 base, and 17 bases stayed unmatched. Germline loops: CDR1 DFQATT, CDR2 SNEGSKA (reference sequence). CDR3 region: CSALTRGGTSVSYNEQFF. The sequenced CDR3 bases are TGCAGTGCCCTGACTCGAGGGGGGACTAGTGTTTCCTACAATGAG.

With regard to this clone: Read sequence stops 3 residues before the CDR3 end, and the germline J gene provides the missing end. The J gene is TRBJ2-5, the V gene TRBV6-2 or TRBV6-3; 7 bases map to TRBD2. V lost 4 bases to trimming and J lost 4 bases; unmatched junction nucleotides: 0. The length of the CDR3 is 12 residues. Germline V gene sequence: CDR1 MNHEY, CDR2 SVGEGT. CDR3 loop: CASSSSGETQYF. The part of the CDR3 DNA that was read is TGTGCCAGCAGTTCTAGCGGAGAGACC.

About this clone: From the germline J gene comes the end of the CDR3, since the read stops 3 residues before it. The chain joins TRBV18 to TRBJ2-3; TRBD2 matches at 10 bases. The CDR3 is 20 residues long. Trimming cost V 3 bases and J 0 bases; bases outside gene matches: 15. Germline V gene data show CDR1 as KGHSH and CDR2 as LQKENI. The CDR3 sequence: CASSPFQEAGGTASTDTQYF. Incomplete CDR3 DNA: TGTGCCAGCTCACCGTTTCAGGAAGCGGGGGGGACAGCTAGCACAGATACG.

Concerning this clone itself: The read gets to within 3 residues of the CDR3 end, and the germline J gene fills in the rest. The gene calls are TRBV30 and TRBJ1-4; D gene unclear. V lost 0 bases, J lost 6 bases, and 11 bases lay in between. This CDR3 comprises 14 residues. Looked up from germline, CDR1 is GTSNPN and CDR2 is SVGIG (reference sequence). The CDR3 bases that were read are TGTGCCTGGAGTGTACTGCCCCTGGATGAAAAA. This translates into CAWSVLPLDEK. The whole CDR3 sequence reads CAWSVLPLDEKLFF.